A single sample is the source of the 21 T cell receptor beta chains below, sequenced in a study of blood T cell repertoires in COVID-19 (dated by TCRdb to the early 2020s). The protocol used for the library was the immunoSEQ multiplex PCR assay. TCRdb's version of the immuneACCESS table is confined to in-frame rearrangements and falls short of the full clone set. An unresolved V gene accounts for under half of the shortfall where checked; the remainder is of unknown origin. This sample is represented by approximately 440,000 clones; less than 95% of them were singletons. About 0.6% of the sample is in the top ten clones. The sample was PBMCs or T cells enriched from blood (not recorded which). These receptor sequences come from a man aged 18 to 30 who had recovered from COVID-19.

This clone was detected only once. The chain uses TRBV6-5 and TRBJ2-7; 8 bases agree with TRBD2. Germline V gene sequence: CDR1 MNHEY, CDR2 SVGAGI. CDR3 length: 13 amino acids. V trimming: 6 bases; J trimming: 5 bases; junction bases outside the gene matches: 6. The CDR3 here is CASSSGGINEQYF. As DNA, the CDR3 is TGTGCCAGCAGCTCGGGGGGGATCAACGAGCAGTACTTC.

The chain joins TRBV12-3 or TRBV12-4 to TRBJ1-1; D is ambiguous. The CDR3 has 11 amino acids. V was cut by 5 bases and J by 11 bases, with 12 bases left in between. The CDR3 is CASSRKPWAFF. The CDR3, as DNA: TGTGCCAGCAGTCGTAAGCCATGGGCTTTCTTT.

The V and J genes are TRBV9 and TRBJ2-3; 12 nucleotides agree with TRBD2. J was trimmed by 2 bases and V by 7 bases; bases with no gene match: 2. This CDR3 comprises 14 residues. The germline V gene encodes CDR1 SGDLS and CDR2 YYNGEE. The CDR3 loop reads CASGTSGSTDTQYF. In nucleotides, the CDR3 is TGTGCCAGCGGGACTAGCGGGTCCACAGATACGCAGTATTTT.

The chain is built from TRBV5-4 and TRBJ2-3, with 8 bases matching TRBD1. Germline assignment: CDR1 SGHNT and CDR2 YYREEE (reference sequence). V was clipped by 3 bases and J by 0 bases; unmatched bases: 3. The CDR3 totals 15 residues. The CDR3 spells CASSYRTGSTDTQYF. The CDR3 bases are TGTGCCAGCAGCTATAGGACAGGGAGCACAGATACGCAGTATTTT.

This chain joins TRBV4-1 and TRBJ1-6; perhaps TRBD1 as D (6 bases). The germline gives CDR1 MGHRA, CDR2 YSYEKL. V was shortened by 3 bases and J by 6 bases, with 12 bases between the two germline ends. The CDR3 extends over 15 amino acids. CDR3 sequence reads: CASSQPRQANSPLHF. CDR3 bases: TGCGCCAGCAGCCAGCCCCGACAGGCTAATTCACCCCTCCACTTT.

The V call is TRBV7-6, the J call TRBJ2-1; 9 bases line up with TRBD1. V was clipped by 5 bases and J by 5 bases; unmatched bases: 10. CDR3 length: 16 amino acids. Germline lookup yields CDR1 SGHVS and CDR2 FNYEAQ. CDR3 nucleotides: TGTGCCAGCAGCCTCCACCGGACAGGGGATCACAATGAGCAGTTCTTC. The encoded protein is CASSLHRTGDHNEQFF.

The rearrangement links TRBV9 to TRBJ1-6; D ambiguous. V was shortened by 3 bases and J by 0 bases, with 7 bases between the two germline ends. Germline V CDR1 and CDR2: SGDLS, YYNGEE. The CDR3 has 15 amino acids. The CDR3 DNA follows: TGTGCCAGCAGCGAGGAGAGCTCCTATAATTCACCCCTCCACTTT. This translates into CASSEESSYNSPLHF.

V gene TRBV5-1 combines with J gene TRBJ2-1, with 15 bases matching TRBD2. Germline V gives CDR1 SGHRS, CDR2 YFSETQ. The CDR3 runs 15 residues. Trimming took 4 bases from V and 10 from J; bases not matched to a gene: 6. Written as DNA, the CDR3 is TGCGCCAGCAGCATGGGGACTAGCGGGAGGTGGGAGCAGTTCTTC. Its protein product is CASSMGTSGRWEQFF.

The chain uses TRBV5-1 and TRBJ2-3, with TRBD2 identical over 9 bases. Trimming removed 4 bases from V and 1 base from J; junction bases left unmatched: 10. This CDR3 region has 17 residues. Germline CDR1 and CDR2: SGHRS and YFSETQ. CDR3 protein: CASSRVGRTSGTDTQYF. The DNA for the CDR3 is TGCGCCAGCAGCCGGGTTGGGAGGACTAGCGGCACAGATACGCAGTATTTT.

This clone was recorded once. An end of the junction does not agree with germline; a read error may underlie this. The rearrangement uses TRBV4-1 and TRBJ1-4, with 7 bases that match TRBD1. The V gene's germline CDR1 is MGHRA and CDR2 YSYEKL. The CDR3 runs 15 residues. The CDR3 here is CARSRPGGRPEKLFF. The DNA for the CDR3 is TGCGCCCGCAGCCGACCAGGGGGGCGCCCTGAAAAACTGTTTTTT.

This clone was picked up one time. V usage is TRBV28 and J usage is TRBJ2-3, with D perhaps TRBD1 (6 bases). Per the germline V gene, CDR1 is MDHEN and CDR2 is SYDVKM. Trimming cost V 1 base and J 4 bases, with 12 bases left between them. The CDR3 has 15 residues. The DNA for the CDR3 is TGTGCCAGCAGTTTATTGGGGGCCTCGGCAGATACGCAGTATTTT. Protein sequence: CASSLLGASADTQYF. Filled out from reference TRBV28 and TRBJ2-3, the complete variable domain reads DVKVTQSSRYLVKRTGEKVFLECVQDMDHENMFWYRQDPGLGLRLIYFSYDVKMKEKGDIPEGYSVSREKKERFSLILESASTNQTSMYLCASSLLGASADTQYFGPGTRLTVL.

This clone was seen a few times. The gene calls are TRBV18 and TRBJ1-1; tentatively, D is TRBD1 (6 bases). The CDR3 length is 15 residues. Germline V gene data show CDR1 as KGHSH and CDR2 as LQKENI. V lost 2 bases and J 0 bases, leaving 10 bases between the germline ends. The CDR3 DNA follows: TGTGCCAGCTCACCAGCTTCAGGGGTGAACACTGAAGCTTTCTTT. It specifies CASSPASGVNTEAFF.

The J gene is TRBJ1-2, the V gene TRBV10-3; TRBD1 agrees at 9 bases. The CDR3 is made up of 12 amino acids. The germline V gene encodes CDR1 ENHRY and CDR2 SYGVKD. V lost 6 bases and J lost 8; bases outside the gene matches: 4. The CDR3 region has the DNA TGTGCCATCAGCGGGACAGGGTTCGGCTACACCTTC. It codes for CAISGTGFGYTF.

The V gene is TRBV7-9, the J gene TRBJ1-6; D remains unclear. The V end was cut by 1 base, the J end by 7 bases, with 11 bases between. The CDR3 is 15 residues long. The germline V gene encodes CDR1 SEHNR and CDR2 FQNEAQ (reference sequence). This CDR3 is CASSLVESENSPLHF. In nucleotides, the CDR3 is TGTGCCAGCAGCTTAGTAGAGTCCGAAAATTCACCCCTCCACTTT.

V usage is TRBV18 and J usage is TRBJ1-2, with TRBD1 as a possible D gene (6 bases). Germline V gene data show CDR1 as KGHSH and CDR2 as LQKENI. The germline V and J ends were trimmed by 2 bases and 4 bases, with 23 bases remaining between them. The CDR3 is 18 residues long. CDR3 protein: CASSPLGGDKRATYGYTF. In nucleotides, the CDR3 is TGTGCCAGCTCACCATTGGGGGGGGACAAGAGGGCGACCTATGGCTACACCTTC.

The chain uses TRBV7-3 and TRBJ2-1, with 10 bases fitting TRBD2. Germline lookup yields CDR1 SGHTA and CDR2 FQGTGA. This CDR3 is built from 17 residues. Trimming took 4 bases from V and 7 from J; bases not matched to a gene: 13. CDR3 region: CASSSSKAGGDRNEQFF. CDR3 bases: TGTGCCAGCAGCTCATCTAAAGCGGGAGGGGATCGGAATGAGCAGTTCTTC.

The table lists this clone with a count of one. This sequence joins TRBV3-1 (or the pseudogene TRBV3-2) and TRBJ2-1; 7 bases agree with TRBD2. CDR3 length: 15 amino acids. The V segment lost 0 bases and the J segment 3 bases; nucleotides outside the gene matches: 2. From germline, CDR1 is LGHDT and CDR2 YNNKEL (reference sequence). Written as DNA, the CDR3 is TGTGCCAGCAGCCAAGACCGCGGGAGCTACAATGAGCAGTTCTTC. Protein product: CASSQDRGSYNEQFF.

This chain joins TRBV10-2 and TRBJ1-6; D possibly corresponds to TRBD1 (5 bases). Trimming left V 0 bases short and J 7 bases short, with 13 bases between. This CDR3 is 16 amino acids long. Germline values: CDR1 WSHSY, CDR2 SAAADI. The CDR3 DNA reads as TGCGCCAGCAGTGAGTCGCACGGGGGACGAAATTCACCCCTCCACTTT. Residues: CASSESHGGRNSPLHF.

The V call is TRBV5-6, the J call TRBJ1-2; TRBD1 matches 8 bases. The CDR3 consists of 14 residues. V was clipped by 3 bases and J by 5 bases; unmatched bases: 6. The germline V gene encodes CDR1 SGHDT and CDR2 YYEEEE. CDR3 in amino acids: CASSYDRGRYGYTF. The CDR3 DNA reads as TGTGCCAGCAGCTATGACAGGGGTCGGTATGGCTACACCTTC.

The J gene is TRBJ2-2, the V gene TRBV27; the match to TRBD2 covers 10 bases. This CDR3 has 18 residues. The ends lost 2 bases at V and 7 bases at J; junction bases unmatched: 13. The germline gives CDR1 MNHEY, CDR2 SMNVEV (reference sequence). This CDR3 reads CASSLLRLAGADGGELFF. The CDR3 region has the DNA TGTGCCAGCAGTTTACTCCGGCTAGCGGGAGCTGACGGCGGGGAGCTGTTTTTT.

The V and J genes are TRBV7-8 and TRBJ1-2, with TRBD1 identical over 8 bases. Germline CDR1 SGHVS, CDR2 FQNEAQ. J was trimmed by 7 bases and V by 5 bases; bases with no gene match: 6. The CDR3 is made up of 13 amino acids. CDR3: CASSIRTGSGYTF. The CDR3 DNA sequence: TGTGCCAGCAGCATCCGGACAGGGAGTGGCTACACCTTC.